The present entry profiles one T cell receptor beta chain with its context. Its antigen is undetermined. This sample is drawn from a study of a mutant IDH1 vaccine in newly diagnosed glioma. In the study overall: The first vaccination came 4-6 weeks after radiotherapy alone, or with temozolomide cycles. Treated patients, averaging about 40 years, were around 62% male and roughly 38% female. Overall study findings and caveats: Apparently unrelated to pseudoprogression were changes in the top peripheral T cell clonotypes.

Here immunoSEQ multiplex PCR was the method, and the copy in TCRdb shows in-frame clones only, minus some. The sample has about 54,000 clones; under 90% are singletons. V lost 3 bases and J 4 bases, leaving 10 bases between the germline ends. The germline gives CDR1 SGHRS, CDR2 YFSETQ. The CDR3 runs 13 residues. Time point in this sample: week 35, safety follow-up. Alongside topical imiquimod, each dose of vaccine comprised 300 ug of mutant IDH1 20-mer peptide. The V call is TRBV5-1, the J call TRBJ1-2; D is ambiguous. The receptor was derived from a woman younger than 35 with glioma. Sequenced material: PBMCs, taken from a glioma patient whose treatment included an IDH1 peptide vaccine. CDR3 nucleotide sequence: TGCGCCAGCAGCTACACGGTGTTCTATGGCTACACCTTC. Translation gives CASSYTVFYGYTF. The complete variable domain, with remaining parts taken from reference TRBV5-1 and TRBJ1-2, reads KAGVTQTPRYLIKTRGQQVTLSCSPISGHRSVSWYQQTPGQGLQFLFEYFSETQRNKGNFPGRFSGRQFSNSRSEMNVSTLELGDSALYLCASSYTVFYGYTFGSGTRLTVV.